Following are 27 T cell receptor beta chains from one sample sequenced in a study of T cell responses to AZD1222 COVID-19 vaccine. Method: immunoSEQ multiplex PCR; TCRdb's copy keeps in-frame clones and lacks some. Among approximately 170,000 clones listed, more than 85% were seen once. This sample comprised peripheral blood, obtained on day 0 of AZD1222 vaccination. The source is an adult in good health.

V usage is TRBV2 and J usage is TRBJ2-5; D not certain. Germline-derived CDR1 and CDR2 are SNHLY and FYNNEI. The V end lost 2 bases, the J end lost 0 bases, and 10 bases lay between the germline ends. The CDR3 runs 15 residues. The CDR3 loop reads CASSELAAYQETQYF. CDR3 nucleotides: TGTGCCAGCAGTGAACTCGCGGCGTACCAAGAGACCCAGTACTTC.

The CDR3 bases are TGTGCCAGCAGGACTAATCAATACTATGGCTACACCTTC. Protein sequence: CASRTNQYYGYTF. The chain uses TRBV6-5 and TRBJ1-2, with D unresolved. This CDR3 region has 13 residues. Germline loops: CDR1 MNHEY, CDR2 SVGAGI. The V and J ends lost 6 bases and 3 bases respectively, with 11 bases between them.

The CDR3 spells CATSADSYNEQFF. The CDR3 DNA is TGTGCCACCTCGGCGGACTCCTACAATGAGCAGTTCTTC. The chain uses TRBV24-1 and TRBJ2-1; D is unresolved. CDR3 length: 13 amino acids. The V end lost 9 bases, the J end lost 0 bases, and 8 bases lay between the germline ends. Germline V gene lookup returns CDR1 KGHDR and CDR2 SFDVKD.

The CDR3 DNA reads as TGCAGCGTTGGAAGGGACCCCGAGCAGTACTTC. This codes for CSVGRDPEQYF. The chain has TRBV29-1 and TRBJ2-7; either TRBD1 or TRBD2 may supply D (5 bases each). The CDR3 is 11 residues long. The V end was cut by 4 bases, the J end by 6 bases, with 10 bases between. The germline V gene has CDR1 SQVTM and CDR2 ANQGSEA.

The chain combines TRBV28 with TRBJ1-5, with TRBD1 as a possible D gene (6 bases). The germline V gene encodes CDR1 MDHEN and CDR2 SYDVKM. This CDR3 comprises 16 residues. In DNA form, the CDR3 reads TGTGCTAGTTTAGCACAGGGAGGCGTGAACGGTCAGCCCCAGCATTTT. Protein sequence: CASLAQGGVNGQPQHF.

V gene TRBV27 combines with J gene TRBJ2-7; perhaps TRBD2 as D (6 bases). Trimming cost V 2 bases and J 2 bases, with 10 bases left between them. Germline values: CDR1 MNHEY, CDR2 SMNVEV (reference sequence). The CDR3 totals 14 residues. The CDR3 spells CASSLDSGAYEQYF. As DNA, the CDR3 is TGTGCCAGCAGTTTAGATAGCGGTGCCTACGAGCAGTACTTC.

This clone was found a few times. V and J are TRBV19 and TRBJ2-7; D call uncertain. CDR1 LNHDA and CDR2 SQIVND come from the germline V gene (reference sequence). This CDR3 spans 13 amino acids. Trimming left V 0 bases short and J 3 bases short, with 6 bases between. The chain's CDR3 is CASSIEFGYEQYF. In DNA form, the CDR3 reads TGTGCCAGTAGTATAGAGTTCGGCTACGAGCAGTACTTC.

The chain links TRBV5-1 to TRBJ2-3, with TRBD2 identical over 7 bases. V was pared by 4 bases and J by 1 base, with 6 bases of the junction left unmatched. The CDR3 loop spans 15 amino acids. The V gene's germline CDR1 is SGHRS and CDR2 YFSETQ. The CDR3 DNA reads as TGCGCCAGCAGCCCTCTGGCGGGAGGCACAGATACGCAGTATTTT. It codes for CASSPLAGGTDTQYF. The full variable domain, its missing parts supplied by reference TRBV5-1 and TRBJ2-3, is KAGVTQTPRYLIKTRGQQVTLSCSPISGHRSVSWYQQTPGQGLQFLFEYFSETQRNKGNFPGRFSGRQFSNSRSEMNVSTLELGDSALYLCASSPLAGGTDTQYFGPGTRLTVL.

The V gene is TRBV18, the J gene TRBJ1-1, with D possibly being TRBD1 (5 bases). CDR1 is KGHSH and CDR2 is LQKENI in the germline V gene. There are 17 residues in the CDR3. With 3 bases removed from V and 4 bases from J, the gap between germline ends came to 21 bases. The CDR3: CASSPFSGAPGGTEAFF. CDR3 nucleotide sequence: TGTGCCAGCTCACCGTTTAGTGGGGCCCCGGGGGGCACTGAAGCTTTCTTT.

The CDR3 coding sequence is TGTGCCAGCAGCCATCAGTCCTACTCGCGAGGGCGATTATCTGGAAACACCATATATTTT. This codes for CASSHQSYSRGRLSGNTIYF. J is TRBJ1-3 and V is TRBV3-1 (or the pseudogene TRBV3-2); D remains ambiguous. The CDR3 length is 20 residues. CDR1 and CDR2 (germline): LGHDT, YNNKEL (reference sequence). V was pared by 3 bases and J by 1 base, with 25 bases between.

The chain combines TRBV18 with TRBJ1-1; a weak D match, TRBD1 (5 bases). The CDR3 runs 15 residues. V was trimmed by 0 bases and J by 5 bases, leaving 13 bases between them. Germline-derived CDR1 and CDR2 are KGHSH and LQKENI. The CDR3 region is CASSPPKGLGTEAFF. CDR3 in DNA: TGTGCCAGCTCACCACCGAAGGGGCTGGGTACTGAAGCTTTCTTT.

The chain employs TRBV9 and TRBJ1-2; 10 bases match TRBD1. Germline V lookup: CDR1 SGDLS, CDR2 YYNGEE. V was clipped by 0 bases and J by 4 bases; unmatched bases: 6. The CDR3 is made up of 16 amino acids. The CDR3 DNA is TGTGCCAGCAGCGTAGACGACAGGGGGCTGATCTATGGCTACACCTTC. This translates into CASSVDDRGLIYGYTF.

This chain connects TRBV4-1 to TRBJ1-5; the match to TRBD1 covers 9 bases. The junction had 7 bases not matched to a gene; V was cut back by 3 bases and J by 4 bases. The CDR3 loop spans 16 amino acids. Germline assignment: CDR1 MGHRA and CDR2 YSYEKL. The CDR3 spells CASSHRDREGNQPQHF. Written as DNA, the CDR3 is TGCGCCAGCAGCCATCGGGACAGGGAAGGAAATCAGCCCCAGCATTTT.

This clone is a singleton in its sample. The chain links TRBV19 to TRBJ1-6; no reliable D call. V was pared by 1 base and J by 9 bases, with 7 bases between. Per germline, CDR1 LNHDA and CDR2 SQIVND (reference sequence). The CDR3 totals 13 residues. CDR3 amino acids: CASSIALSSPLHF. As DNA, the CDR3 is TGTGCCAGTAGTATAGCGTTGTCTTCACCCCTCCACTTT. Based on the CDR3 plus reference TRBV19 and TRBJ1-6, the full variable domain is DGGITQSPKYLFRKEGQNVTLSCEQNLNHDAMYWYRQDPGQGLRLIYYSQIVNDFQKGDIAEGYSVSREKKESFPLTVTSAQKNPTAFYLCASSIALSSPLHFGNGTRLTVT.

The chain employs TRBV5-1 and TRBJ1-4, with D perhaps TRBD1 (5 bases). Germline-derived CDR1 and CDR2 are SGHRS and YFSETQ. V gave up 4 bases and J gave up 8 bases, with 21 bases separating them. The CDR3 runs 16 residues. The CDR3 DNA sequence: TGCGCCAGCAGCCCCCGGGACGGGCGGGTTGGCGAAAAACTGTTTTTT. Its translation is CASSPRDGRVGEKLFF.

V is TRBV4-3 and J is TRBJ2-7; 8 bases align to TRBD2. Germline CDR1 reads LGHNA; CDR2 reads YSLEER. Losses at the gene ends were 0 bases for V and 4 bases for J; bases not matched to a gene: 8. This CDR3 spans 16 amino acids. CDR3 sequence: CASSQDYSGSHYEQYF. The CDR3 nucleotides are TGCGCCAGCAGCCAAGATTACAGCGGGAGTCATTACGAGCAGTACTTC.

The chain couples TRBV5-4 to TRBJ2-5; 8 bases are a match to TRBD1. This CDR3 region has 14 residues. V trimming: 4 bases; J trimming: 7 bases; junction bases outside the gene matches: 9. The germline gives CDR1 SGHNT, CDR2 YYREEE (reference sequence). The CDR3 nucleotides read TGTGCCAGCAGCCTGGGGACAGGTCTAGGGACCCAGTACTTC. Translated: CASSLGTGLGTQYF.

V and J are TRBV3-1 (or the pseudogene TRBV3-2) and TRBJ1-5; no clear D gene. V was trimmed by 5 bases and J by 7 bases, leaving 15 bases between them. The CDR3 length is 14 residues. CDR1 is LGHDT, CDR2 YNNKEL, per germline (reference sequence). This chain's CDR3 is CASSYGKAGQPQHF. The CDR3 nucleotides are TGTGCCAGCAGCTACGGGAAGGCGGGGCAGCCCCAGCATTTT.

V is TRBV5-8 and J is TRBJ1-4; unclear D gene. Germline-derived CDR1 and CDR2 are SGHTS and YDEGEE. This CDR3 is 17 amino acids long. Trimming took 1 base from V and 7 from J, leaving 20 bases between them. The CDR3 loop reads CASSLFSQSPLGEKLFF. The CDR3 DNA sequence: TGTGCCAGCAGCTTGTTCTCACAGTCGCCGCTAGGTGAAAAACTGTTTTTT.

CDR3 bases: TGTGCCTGGAGTGGACAGGGGAAGACTGAAGCTTTCTTT. Encoded protein: CAWSGQGKTEAFF. The V and J genes are TRBV30 and TRBJ1-1; TRBD1 agrees at 8 bases. Germline-derived CDR1 and CDR2 are GTSNPN and SVGIG (reference sequence). The V and J ends lost 1 base and 5 bases, in that order; junction bases with no gene match: 3. CDR3 size: 13 residues.

The CDR3 reads CASSFQGAPPPLHF. The CDR3 DNA sequence: TGTGCCAGCAGTTTCCAGGGGGCGCCACCTCCCCTCCACTTT. This chain joins TRBV28 and TRBJ1-6; 8 bases are shared with TRBD1. After removal of 3 bases from V and 13 bases from J, the junction contained 8 bases not matched to a gene. The CDR3 extends over 14 amino acids. The V gene's germline CDR1 is MDHEN and CDR2 SYDVKM.

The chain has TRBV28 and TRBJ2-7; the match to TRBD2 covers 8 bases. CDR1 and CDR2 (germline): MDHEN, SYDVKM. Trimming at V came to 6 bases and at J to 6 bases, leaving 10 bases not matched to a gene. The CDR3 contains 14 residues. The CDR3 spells CASRGPAGEVEQYF. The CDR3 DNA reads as TGTGCCAGCAGGGGACCAGCGGGAGAAGTCGAGCAGTACTTC.

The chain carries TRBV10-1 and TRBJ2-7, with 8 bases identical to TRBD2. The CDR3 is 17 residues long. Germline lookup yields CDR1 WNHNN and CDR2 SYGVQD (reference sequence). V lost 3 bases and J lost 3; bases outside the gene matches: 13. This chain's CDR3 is CASSDISGRRSLYEQYF. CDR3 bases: TGCGCCAGCAGTGATATCAGCGGGAGAAGATCCCTCTACGAGCAGTACTTC.

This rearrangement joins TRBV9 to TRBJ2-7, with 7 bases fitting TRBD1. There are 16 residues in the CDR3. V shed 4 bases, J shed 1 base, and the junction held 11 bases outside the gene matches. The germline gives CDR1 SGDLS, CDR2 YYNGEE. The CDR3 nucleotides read TGTGCCAGCAGCCCGCAACCCGGGACAGTATCCTACGAGCAGTACTTC. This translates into CASSPQPGTVSYEQYF.

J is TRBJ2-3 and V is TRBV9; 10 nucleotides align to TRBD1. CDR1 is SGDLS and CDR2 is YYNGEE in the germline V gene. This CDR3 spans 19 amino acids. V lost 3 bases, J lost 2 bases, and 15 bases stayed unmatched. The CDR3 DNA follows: TGTGCCAGCAGCGATACAGATAGACAGGGGGCTTATCTCACAGATACGCAGTATTTT. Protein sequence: CASSDTDRQGAYLTDTQYF.

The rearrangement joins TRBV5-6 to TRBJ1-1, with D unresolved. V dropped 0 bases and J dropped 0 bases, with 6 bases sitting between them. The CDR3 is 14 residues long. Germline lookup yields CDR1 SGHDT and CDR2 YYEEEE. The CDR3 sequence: CASSLGTVNTEAFF. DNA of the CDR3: TGTGCCAGCAGCTTGGGTACAGTGAACACTGAAGCTTTCTTT.

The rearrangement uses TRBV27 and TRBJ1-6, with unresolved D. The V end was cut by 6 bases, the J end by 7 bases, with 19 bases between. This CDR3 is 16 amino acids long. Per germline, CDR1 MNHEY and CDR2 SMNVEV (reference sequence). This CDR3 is CASSLSPTQPNSPLHF. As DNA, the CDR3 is TGTGCCAGCAGCCTATCCCCTACCCAACCGAATTCACCCCTCCACTTT.